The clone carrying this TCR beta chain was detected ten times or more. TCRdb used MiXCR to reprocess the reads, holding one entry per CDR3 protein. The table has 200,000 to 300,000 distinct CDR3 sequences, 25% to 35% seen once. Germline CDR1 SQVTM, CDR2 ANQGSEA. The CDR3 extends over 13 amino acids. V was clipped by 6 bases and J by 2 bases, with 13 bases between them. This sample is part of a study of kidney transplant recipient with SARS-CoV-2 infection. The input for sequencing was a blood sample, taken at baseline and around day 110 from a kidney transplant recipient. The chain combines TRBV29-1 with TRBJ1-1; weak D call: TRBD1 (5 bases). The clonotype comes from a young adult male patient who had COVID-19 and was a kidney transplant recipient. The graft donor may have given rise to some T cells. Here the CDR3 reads CSVWGRQNTEAFF. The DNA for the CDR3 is TGCAGCGTATGGGGACGGCAAAACACTGAAGCTTTCTTT.